This TCR beta chain was obtained from a study of early T cells in non-severe SARS-CoV-2 infection. In the study overall: Chains from this unsorted whole-blood bulk RNA could not be paired.

In this sample, this clonotype turned up a few times. V lost 4 bases and J lost 0; bases outside the gene matches: 16. Germline lookup yields CDR1 SGHRS and CDR2 YFSETQ. This CDR3 is 19 amino acids long. cDNA molecules, individually, were tagged with unique molecular identifiers. One entry per CDR3 protein, called by TCRdb with MiXCR from the 5' RACE reads. In the table there are tens of thousands of distinct CDR3 sequences, about 11% of which are singletons. The sequenced sample was whole blood, obtained at baseline. The source of this sequence is an adult who was a healthcare worker with PCR-confirmed SARS-CoV-2 infection or an uninfected control (not recorded which). The V call is TRBV5-1, the J call TRBJ2-1; 7 bases are a match to TRBD1. CDR3 coding DNA: TGCGCCAGCAGCGCGATGACAACAGGGGCCCGACCCTCCTACAATGAGCAGTTCTTC. Translating gives CASSAMTTGARPSYNEQFF.